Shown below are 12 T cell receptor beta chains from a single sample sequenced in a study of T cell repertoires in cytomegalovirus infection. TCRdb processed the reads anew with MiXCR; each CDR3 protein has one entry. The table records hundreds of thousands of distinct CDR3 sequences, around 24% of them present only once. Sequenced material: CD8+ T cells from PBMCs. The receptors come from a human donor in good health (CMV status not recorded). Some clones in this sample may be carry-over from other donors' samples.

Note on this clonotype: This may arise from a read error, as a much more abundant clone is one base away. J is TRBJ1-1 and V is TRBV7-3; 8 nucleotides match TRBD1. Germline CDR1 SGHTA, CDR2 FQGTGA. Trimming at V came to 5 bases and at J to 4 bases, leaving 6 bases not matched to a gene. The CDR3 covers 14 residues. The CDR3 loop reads CASSETGVCTEAFF. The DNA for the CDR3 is TGTGCCAGCAGCGAGACAGGGGTATGCACTGAAGCTTTCTTT.

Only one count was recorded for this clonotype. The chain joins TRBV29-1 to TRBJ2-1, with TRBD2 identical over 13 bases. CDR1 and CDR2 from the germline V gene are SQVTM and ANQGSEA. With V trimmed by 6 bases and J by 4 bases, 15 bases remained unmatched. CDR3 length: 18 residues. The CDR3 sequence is CSVRLSRGLAGNYNEQFF. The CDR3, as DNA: TGCAGCGTCAGATTGAGTCGGGGACTAGCGGGGAATTACAATGAGCAGTTCTTC.

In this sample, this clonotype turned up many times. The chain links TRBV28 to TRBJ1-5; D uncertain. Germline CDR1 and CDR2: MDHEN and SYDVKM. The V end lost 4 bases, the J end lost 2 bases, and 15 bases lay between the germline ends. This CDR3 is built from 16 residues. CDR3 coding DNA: TGTGCCAGCAGTTCCCGACAAGGGCGGGGCAATCAGCCCCAGCATTTT. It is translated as CASSSRQGRGNQPQHF.

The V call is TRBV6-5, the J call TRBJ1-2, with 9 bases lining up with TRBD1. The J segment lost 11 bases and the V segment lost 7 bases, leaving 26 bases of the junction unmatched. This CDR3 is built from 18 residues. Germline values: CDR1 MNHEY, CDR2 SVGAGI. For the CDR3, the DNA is TGTGCCAGCACCGAAGGGATACAGGGGGCAAATGGAATATGGTTTTACACCTTC. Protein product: CASTEGIQGANGIWFYTF.

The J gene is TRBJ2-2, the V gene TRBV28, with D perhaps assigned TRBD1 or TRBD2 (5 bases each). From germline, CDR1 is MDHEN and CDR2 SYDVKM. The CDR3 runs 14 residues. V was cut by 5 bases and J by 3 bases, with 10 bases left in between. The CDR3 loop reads CASSTSGHTGELFF. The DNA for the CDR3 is TGTGCCAGCAGTACATCGGGGCACACCGGGGAGCTGTTTTTT. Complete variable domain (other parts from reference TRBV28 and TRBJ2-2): DVKVTQSSRYLVKRTGEKVFLECVQDMDHENMFWYRQDPGLGLRLIYFSYDVKMKEKGDIPEGYSVSREKKERFSLILESASTNQTSMYLCASSTSGHTGELFFGEGSRLTVL.

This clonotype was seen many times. CDR3 in amino acids: CASSSGNEQFF. CDR3 DNA sequence: TGTGCCAGCAGCTCCGGCAATGAGCAGTTCTTC. The chain uses TRBV7-9 and TRBJ2-1; D unclear. V lost 4 bases, J lost 6 bases, and 4 bases lay in between. This CDR3 comprises 11 residues. Per the germline V gene, CDR1 is SEHNR and CDR2 is FQNEAQ (reference sequence).

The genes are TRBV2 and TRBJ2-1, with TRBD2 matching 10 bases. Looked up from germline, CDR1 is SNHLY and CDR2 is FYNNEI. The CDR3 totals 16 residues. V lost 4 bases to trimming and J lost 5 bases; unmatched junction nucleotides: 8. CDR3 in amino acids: CASSGSAGGPHNEQFF. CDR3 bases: TGTGCCAGCAGTGGGTCAGCGGGGGGGCCCCACAATGAGCAGTTCTTC. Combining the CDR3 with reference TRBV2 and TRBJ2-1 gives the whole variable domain EPEVTQTPSHQVTQMGQEVILRCVPISNHLYFYWYRQILGQKVEFLVSFYNNEISEKSEIFDDQFSVERPDGSNFTLKIRSTKLEDSAMYFCASSGSAGGPHNEQFFGPGTRLTVL.

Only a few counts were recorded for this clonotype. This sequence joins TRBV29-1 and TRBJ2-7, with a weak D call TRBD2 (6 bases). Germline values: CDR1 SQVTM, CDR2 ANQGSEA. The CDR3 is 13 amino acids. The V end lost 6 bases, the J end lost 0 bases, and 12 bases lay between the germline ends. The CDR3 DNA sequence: TGCAGCGTCATGGCGGGGAACTCCTACGAGCAGTACTTC. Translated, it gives CSVMAGNSYEQYF.

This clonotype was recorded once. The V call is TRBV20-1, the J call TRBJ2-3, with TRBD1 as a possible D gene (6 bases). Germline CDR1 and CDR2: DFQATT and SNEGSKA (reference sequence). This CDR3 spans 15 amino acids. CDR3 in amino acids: CTALGGGSGTDTQYF. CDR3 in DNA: TGCACTGCCCTGGGTGGGGGCAGTGGAACAGATACGCAGTATTTT.

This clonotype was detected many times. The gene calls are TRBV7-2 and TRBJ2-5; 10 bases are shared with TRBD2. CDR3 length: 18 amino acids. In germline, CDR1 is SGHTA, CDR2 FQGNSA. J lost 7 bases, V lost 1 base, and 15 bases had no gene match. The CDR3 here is CASSLELAGALHRLTQYF. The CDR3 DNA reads TGTGCCAGCAGCTTAGAGCTAGCGGGGGCCCTCCACAGATTGACCCAGTACTTC.

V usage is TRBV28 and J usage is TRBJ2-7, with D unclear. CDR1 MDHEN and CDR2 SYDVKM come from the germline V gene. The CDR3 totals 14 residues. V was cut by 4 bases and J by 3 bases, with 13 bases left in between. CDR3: CASSSMIGYYEQYV. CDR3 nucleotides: TGTGCCAGCAGTTCGATGATTGGCTACTACGAGCAGTACGTC.

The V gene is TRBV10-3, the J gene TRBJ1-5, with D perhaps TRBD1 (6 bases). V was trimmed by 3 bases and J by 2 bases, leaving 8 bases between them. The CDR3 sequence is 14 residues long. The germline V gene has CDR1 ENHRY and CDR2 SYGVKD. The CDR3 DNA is TGTGCCATCAGTGATGGGGGCCGCAATCAGCCCCAGCATTTT. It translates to CAISDGGRNQPQHF.